The source of this TCR beta chain is a study of regulatory T cells in long-lasting Graves disease. The study's findings and limits: Persistent disease was characterized by preferential usage of TRBV28, TRBJ1-2 and TRBJ2-5. Study of thyroid tissue was not done, with only peripheral blood studied.

Time point indicated: newly diagnosed GD, antithyroid drugs for less than 3 months. From RNA extracted from PBMCs, the TCR library was made. Germline V gives CDR1 ENHRY, CDR2 SYGVKD. The CDR3 is 17 residues long. V trimming: 2 bases; J trimming: 8 bases; junction bases outside the gene matches: 7. Through Arm-PCR of CDR3 regions and iRepertoire HTBI primers, TCR beta libraries were built. Authors' processing steps: The samples yielded 50 to 80 TRBV and roughly 13 TRBJ segments. Via MiXCR, TCRdb re-called the multiplex PCR reads, giving one row per CDR3 protein. The V and J calls follow TCRdb's processing rather than the paper's. The profile shows about 520,000 distinct CDR3 sequences, around 12% of them singletons. This clonotype was detected many times. The antigen remains unidentified. These data also formed part of another study, on T cells in Graves' hyperthyroidism and ophthalmopathy. That paper states: Graves' hyperthyroidism showing no ophthalmopathy progression within 18 months was considered stable.

The receptor comes from a woman aged 30 to 39 with Graves disease. V and J are TRBV10-3 and TRBJ2-1; TRBD2 aligns across 15 bases. The specimen was peripheral blood mononuclear cells (PBMCs), collected at new diagnosis, from a patient treated with antithyroid drugs. The CDR3 DNA sequence: TGTGCCATCAGTGAGAACCCCGGGACTAGCGGGAGGTATGAGCAGTTCTTC. Translating it yields CAISENPGTSGRYEQFF.